These 23 T cell receptor beta chains were all obtained from the same sample, sequenced in a study of beta chain features in type 1 diabetes. Investigators reverse transcribed all isolated RNA, so they sequenced expressed TCRB transcripts. Using immunoSEQ multiplex PCR, the repertoire was profiled, and TCRdb retains in-frame clones only, with some absent. Of a few hundred thousand clones in the sample, around a fifth were seen once. The specimen was naive CD4+ T cells from blood. These receptor sequences come from a woman younger than 35 in good health.

The sample holds a few counts of this clone. The chain uses TRBV7-3 and TRBJ2-3, with D possibly being TRBD1 (6 bases). CDR3 size: 15 residues. Trimming took 5 bases from V and 0 from J, leaving 12 bases between them. CDR1 and CDR2 from the germline V gene are SGHTA and FQGTGA. CDR3 loop: CASSPHRESTDTQYF. CDR3 bases: TGTGCCAGCAGCCCACACAGGGAAAGCACAGATACGCAGTATTTT.

V and J are TRBV5-1 and TRBJ2-1; TRBD2 matches 7 bases. The CDR3 extends over 17 amino acids. After removal of 4 bases from V and 0 bases from J, the junction contained 10 bases not matched to a gene. Germline V gene sequence: CDR1 SGHRS, CDR2 YFSETQ. The CDR3 sequence: CASSGAVAGSSYNEQFF. The CDR3 DNA reads TGCGCCAGCAGCGGGGCCGTAGCGGGTAGCTCCTACAATGAGCAGTTCTTC.

This sequence joins TRBV2 and TRBJ1-1; D not resolved. Germline V gene lookup returns CDR1 SNHLY and CDR2 FYNNEI. There are 13 residues in the CDR3. V shed 5 bases and J shed 11 bases, with 18 bases lying between them. The CDR3 loop is CASSSLETEPAFF. The CDR3 region has the DNA TGTGCCAGCAGTTCTCTGGAGACCGAGCCGGCTTTCTTT.

This sequence joins TRBV7-2 and TRBJ2-3, with 7 nucleotides matching TRBD2. This CDR3 is 17 amino acids long. From germline, CDR1 is SGHTA and CDR2 FQGNSA. J was trimmed by 0 bases and V by 4 bases; bases with no gene match: 10. The CDR3 is CASSSLLAAISTDTQYF. CDR3 sequence (DNA): TGTGCCAGCAGCTCCCTCCTAGCGGCGATAAGCACAGATACGCAGTATTTT.

This clone was counted only a few times. This chain joins TRBV10-2 and TRBJ2-3; 9 bases map to TRBD1. CDR1 is WSHSY and CDR2 is SAAADI in the germline V gene. The trim removed 3 bases at V and 6 bases at J, leaving 4 bases unmatched. The CDR3 sequence is 14 residues long. The CDR3 nucleotides read TGCGCCAGCAGTGATCACAGGGGGCGGGATACGCAGTATTTT. Translated: CASSDHRGRDTQYF.

This clone turned up a few times. The rearrangement links TRBV10-2 to TRBJ2-5; a weak D match, TRBD2 (6 bases). Trimming cost V 4 bases and J 2 bases, with 17 bases left between them. The CDR3 spans 16 residues. Germline V lookup: CDR1 WSHSY, CDR2 SAAADI. CDR3 sequence (DNA): TGCGCCAGCAGTGGACCCGAGAGAGGAGGGCAAGAGACCCAGTACTTC. Its translation is CASSGPERGGQETQYF.

The chain couples TRBV14 to TRBJ2-1; D is unresolved. CDR1 and CDR2 from the germline V gene are SGHDN and FVKESK. The CDR3 sequence is 13 residues long. V was pared by 3 bases and J by 5 bases, with 8 bases between. Here the CDR3 reads CASSHEADNEQFF. CDR3 nucleotide sequence: TGTGCCAGCAGCCATGAGGCGGACAATGAGCAGTTCTTC.

The table lists this clone with a few counts. The chain uses TRBV9 and TRBJ2-5; no reliable D call. V shed 0 bases and J shed 4 bases, with 13 bases lying between them. The CDR3 consists of 15 residues. Germline loops: CDR1 SGDLS, CDR2 YYNGEE. CDR3 bases: TGTGCCAGCAGCGTAGTGGGCGCTGCCAGAGAGACCCAGTACTTC. Translation: CASSVVGAARETQYF.

This clone was seen only a few times. V and J are TRBV9 and TRBJ2-1; TRBD2 matches at 8 bases. CDR3 size: 15 residues. Germline CDR1 is SGDLS and CDR2 is YYNGEE. V dropped 2 bases and J dropped 9; count of bases not matched to a gene: 10. CDR3 in amino acids: CASSVGGTRVGEQFF. In DNA, the CDR3 is TGTGCCAGCAGCGTCGGAGGGACTAGGGTCGGTGAGCAGTTCTTC.

J is TRBJ2-5 and V is TRBV18; 9 nucleotides line up with TRBD2. Germline trimming cut 3 bases from V and 2 bases from J; bases unmatched to any gene: 4. In germline, CDR1 is KGHSH, CDR2 LQKENI. CDR3 length equals 15 residues. The CDR3 region has the DNA TGTGCCAGCTCACCCCTCAGCGGGGGGCAAGAGACCCAGTACTTC. It yields the protein CASSPLSGGQETQYF.

This chain links TRBV11-3 with TRBJ1-1, with TRBD1 matching 9 bases. The junction had 6 bases not matched to a gene; V was cut back by 5 bases and J by 2 bases. CDR3 size: 15 residues. CDR1 and CDR2 (germline): SGHNT, YENEEA. CDR3 DNA: TGTGCCAGCAGCCCGTCGACAGGGGGTAACACTGAAGCTTTCTTT. Its translation is CASSPSTGGNTEAFF.

The chain joins TRBV2 to TRBJ2-3; tentatively, D is TRBD2 (6 bases). The germline V and J ends were trimmed by 8 bases and 5 bases, with 14 bases remaining between them. The CDR3 loop spans 13 amino acids. Germline values: CDR1 SNHLY, CDR2 FYNNEI. The CDR3 is CASGTGVVDTQYF. As DNA, the CDR3 is TGTGCCAGCGGCACGGGAGTTGTAGATACGCAGTATTTT.

This chain uses TRBV7-9 with TRBJ1-1; 7 bases fit TRBD1. The CDR3 spans 13 residues. Germline V gives CDR1 SEHNR, CDR2 FQNEAQ (reference sequence). Losses at the gene ends were 7 bases for V and 7 bases for J; bases not matched to a gene: 9. In nucleotides, the CDR3 is TGTGCCAGCAACCCCGGGACAGAAAGTGAAGCTTTCTTT. Translated: CASNPGTESEAFF.

With respect to this clone: This same CDR3 is encoded by further DNA sequences in the sample. V and J are TRBV14 and TRBJ1-1; maybe TRBD1 (5 bases). This CDR3 has 13 amino acids. Germline V gives CDR1 SGHDN, CDR2 FVKESK. V lost 2 bases, J lost 3 bases, and 7 bases lay in between. The CDR3 sequence: CASSQQGDTEAFF. In nucleotides, the CDR3 is TGTGCCAGCAGCCAACAGGGTGACACTGAAGCTTTCTTT.

In nucleotides, the CDR3 is TGTGCCACCAGCAGAGATCGAGACAGGGGTACCTACGAGCAGTACTTC. Its translation: CATSRDRDRGTYEQYF. This chain links TRBV15 with TRBJ2-7; TRBD1 aligns across 8 bases. V gave up 0 bases and J gave up 2 bases; unmatched junction bases: 6. Per germline, CDR1 LNHNV and CDR2 YYDKDF (reference sequence). This CDR3 comprises 16 residues. Full variable domain (missing parts from reference TRBV15 and TRBJ2-7): DAMVIQNPRYQVTQFGKPVTLSCSQTLNHNVMYWYQQKSSQAPKLLFHYYDKDFNNEADTPDNFQSRRPNTSFCFLDIRSPGLGDTAMYLCATSRDRDRGTYEQYFGPGTRLTVT.

This chain joins TRBV21-1 and TRBJ2-4; TRBD1, the D gene given by the table, was not confirmed from the DNA. TRBV21-1 is flagged as a pseudogene. The CDR3 consists of 15 residues. In nucleotides, the CDR3 is TGTGCCAGCAGCAAAGCAGAACAGGGAGTCAACATTCAGTACTTC. This gives the protein CASSKAEQGVNIQYF.

The chain links TRBV30 to TRBJ2-2; no firm D call. Looked up from germline, CDR1 is GTSNPN and CDR2 is SVGIG (reference sequence). The CDR3 loop spans 11 amino acids. The germline V and J ends were trimmed by 2 bases and 7 bases, with 5 bases remaining between them. The chain's CDR3 is CAWSNSGELFF. The CDR3 DNA reads as TGTGCCTGGAGTAATAGCGGGGAGCTGTTTTTT. Supplemented by reference TRBV30 and TRBJ2-2, the full variable domain reads SQTIHQWPATLVQPVGSPLSLECTVEGTSNPNLYWYRQAAGRGLQLLFYSVGIGQISSEVPQNLSASRPQDRQFILSSKKLLLSDSGFYLCAWSNSGELFFGEGSRLTVL.

This clone occurred a few times. This chain connects TRBV7-6 to TRBJ2-1, with 7 bases fitting TRBD2. Per germline, CDR1 SGHVS and CDR2 FNYEAQ. Unmatched junction bases numbered 9, after V lost 4 bases and J lost 0 bases. The CDR3 is 17 amino acids. CDR3 amino acids: CASSSNSGRSSYNEQFF. For the CDR3, the DNA is TGTGCCAGCAGCTCGAATAGCGGGCGGAGCTCCTACAATGAGCAGTTCTTC.

This clone was observed a handful of times. V is TRBV5-1 and J is TRBJ2-3; D gene ambiguous. CDR3 length: 11 amino acids. The V gene's germline CDR1 is SGHRS and CDR2 YFSETQ. Trimming removed 6 bases at V and 3 bases at J, with 5 bases between. The CDR3 DNA follows: TGCGCCAGCACTTTGACAGATACGCAGTATTTT. This translates into CASTLTDTQYF.

This clone was detected only a few times. This specimen includes other DNA sequences encoding the same CDR3. The J gene is TRBJ1-1, the V gene TRBV15; unclear D gene. This CDR3 region has 13 residues. Trimming cost V 4 bases and J 1 base, with 7 bases left between them. The germline CDR1 and CDR2 sequences are LNHNV and YYDKDF (reference sequence). The CDR3 loop is CATSTRQNTEAFF. CDR3 coding DNA: TGTGCCACCAGCACCCGACAGAACACTGAAGCTTTCTTT.

This clone was counted a few times. This chain connects TRBV4-1 to TRBJ1-5; D is ambiguous. Germline lookup yields CDR1 MGHRA and CDR2 YSYEKL. The V and J ends lost 2 bases and 8 bases respectively, with 10 bases between them. The CDR3 has 13 residues. The CDR3 coding sequence is TGCGCCAGCAGCCAAATCTTCGGGGAGCCCCAGCATTTT. Protein: CASSQIFGEPQHF.

This clone was observed a handful of times. The chain carries TRBV15 and TRBJ1-1; D gene unclear. V was cut by 0 bases and J by 5 bases, with 4 bases left in between. The CDR3 sequence is 12 residues long. The germline V gene has CDR1 LNHNV and CDR2 YYDKDF (reference sequence). CDR3: CATSRDRTEAFF. The CDR3 nucleotides are TGTGCCACCAGCAGAGATCGGACTGAAGCTTTCTTT.

This clone occurred a few times. The chain carries TRBV5-1 and TRBJ2-3, with D maybe TRBD2 (7 bases). The V gene lost 2 bases and the J gene lost 1 base, with 11 bases spanning the gap. Germline V lookup: CDR1 SGHRS, CDR2 YFSETQ. The CDR3 length is 15 residues. The CDR3 protein is CASSFRGGGTDTQYF. CDR3 sequence (DNA): TGCGCCAGCAGCTTCCGCGGGGGCGGCACAGATACGCAGTATTTT.